This T cell receptor (beta chain) was retrieved from a study of T cells after yellow fever vaccination (dated by TCRdb to the late 2010s). About the full investigation: The SMART-Seq v4 Ultra Low Input RNA kit was used to prepare libraries from fractions with low cell numbers. Two healthy male donors, one aged 18 to 29 and one aged 30 to 40 years, made up the cohort. To track T-cell clones before and after primary and booster YFV17D yellow fever vaccination, bulk TCR alpha and beta repertoires were sequenced longitudinally. Bulk PBMC replicates and cell subsets were isolated from blood drawn at multiple timepoints before and after both primary and secondary immunization. The paper as a whole reports these results and caveats: Computational filtering was required because FACS-sorted repertoires could contain abundant contaminating clonotypes from the bulk population. After the booster, most clones that had expanded after primary vaccination were detected again (around 95% of CD4 and around 88% of CD8), suggesting broad maintenance of memory. Compared with the primary T-cell response, the secondary T-cell response was weaker but faster, peaking on day 5 rather than day 15. Only a couple of donors were included in the study, so the extent to which the findings can be generalized is limited. A small share of clonotypes was detected in both CD4 and CD8 compartments, with the overlap likely arising from convergent recombination.

The sample's treatment or condition label is to be understood as: live attenuated yellow fever vaccine strain. A standard Ficoll-Paque protocol was used to isolate PBMCs from peripheral blood. Dynabeads CD4 and CD8 positive selection kits were used to isolate the CD4 and CD8 T-cell fractions. TriZol was used to extract RNA from bulk PBMCs, CD4 and CD8 fractions, and dextramer-positive and dextramer-negative fractions. TCR cDNA was made using 5'RACE template switching, a step that added a universal primer site and unique molecular identifiers. Priming for cDNA synthesis came from both the TCR alpha and TCR beta constant segments. Library amplification used two PCR steps, and the second PCR step added sample barcodes and sequencing adapters. Sequencing of the libraries was done on either Illumina HiSeq 2500 (2x100 bp) or NovaSeq (2x150 bp). The published analysis was carried out like this. Reads were demultiplexed and collapsed into UMI consensus sequences with MIGEC, and V(D)J alignment was performed with MiXCR. Using edgeR on replicate PBMC samples, clonotypes were called vaccine-responding if FDR was below 0.01 and the log2 fold change was above 5 up to day 15. Each bulk clonotype was labeled CD4 or CD8 based on which sequenced repertoire, CD4 or CD8, contained the clonotype at higher abundance. Starting from the raw public reads, TCRdb applied fastp trimming at Q25, assembled clones with MiXCR and retained in-frame beta chains. Each entry merges the rows of one CDR3 protein and shows their most common DNA and genes. The V and J calls follow TCRdb's processing rather than the paper's. The sample table holds about 74,000 distinct CDR3 sequences, of which approximately 6.9% were seen once. The ten top clones hold roughly 33% of the sample.

The germline V gene supplies CDR1 SGHVS and CDR2 FNYEAQ. V and J lose 1 base and 2 bases, and a span of 17 bases separates them. The CDR3 sequence holds 17 residues, the cysteine and phenylalanine included. Of the read, only the CDR3 DNA is kept; its 51 bases are in frame from base 1. Note on this clonotype: Its antigen has not been determined. No much larger clone is present one base from it, and per-base qualities are unavailable.

The specimen was CD8+ T cells sorted from PBMCs, collected 5 to 6 days after the first yellow fever vaccination. The sequence was collected from a man younger than 35 who received the YFV17D yellow fever vaccine. The rearranged segments are TRBV7-6 and TRBJ2-5; the D gene cannot be named for sure. The nucleotide sequence is given as TGTGCCAGCAGCTTAGTTGGCGGAGCTGGGTTACAAGAGACCCAGTACTTC. This translates into CASSLVGGAGLQETQYF.